This T cell receptor beta chain was identified during a study of T cells in women clearing cervical HPV infection. Across the whole study: Case blood was drawn a median about 150 days after lesion detection.

Looked up from germline, CDR1 is SGHTA and CDR2 is FQGTGA. Between the trimmed V and J ends, which lost 0 bases and 2 bases, there was a span of 10 bases. The CDR3 contains 15 residues. Study-level points and caveats: Unknown T-cell numbers per sample may underlie the richness differences.

Comment on this clone: Its antigen is unknown. The read halts 3 residues ahead of the CDR3 end, with the missing end drawn from the germline J gene.

The repertoire was sequenced with immunoSEQ multiplex PCR; TCRdb's copy has only in-frame clones and lacks some. The listing contains approximately 23,000 clones. This clonotype was obtained from a woman between 18 and 69 years old with a cervical HPV16 infection that either progressed to CIN3+ or cleared (not recorded which). The sample taken for sequencing was blood buffy coat. The chain employs TRBV7-3 and TRBJ1-1, with D possibly TRBD1 on 5 matching bases. The CDR3 is CASSLTAGLNTEAFF. CDR3 DNA, as far as it was read: TGTGCCAGCAGCTTAACGGCAGGGCTTAACACTGAA.